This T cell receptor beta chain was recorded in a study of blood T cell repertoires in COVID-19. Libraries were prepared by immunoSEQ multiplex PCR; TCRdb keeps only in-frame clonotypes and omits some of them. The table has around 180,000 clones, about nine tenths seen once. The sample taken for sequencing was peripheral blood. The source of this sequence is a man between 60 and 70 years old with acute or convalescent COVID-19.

CDR3 sequence: CASRPGQGADTQYF. The CDR3 DNA sequence: TGTGCCAGTAGGCCGGGACAGGGGGCAGATACGCAGTATTTT. The rearrangement uses TRBV19 and TRBJ2-3, with 11 bases identical to TRBD1. V lost 6 bases to trimming and J lost 4 bases; unmatched junction nucleotides: 3. This CDR3 has 14 residues. Per the germline V gene, CDR1 is LNHDA and CDR2 is SQIVND (reference sequence).